This T cell receptor (beta chain) stems from a study of regulatory dendritic cells for organ transplantation. The overall study: LPS was added to dendritic cell cultures on day 6.

V dropped 3 bases and J dropped 3 bases, with 11 bases sitting between them. The CDR3 contains 15 residues. Germline values: CDR1 ENHRY, CDR2 SYGVKD. With regard to this clone: Its antigen is not known.

Generated by immunoSEQ multiplex PCR, the TCRdb table keeps only in-frame clones and is missing some. The sample holds some 12,000 clones, 74% seen once. Study conclusions and caveats: Memory T cells were less diverse than naive, with memory CD8+ most oligoclonal. Considerable individual heterogeneity was seen in alloreactive memory CD8+ T cells. Mature dendritic cells appeared to drive more memory CD8+ clonal expansion than regulatory ones.

Sorted subsets were CFSE-labeled and cultured less than six days with allogeneic dendritic cells. The receptor was isolated from a human donor in good health. This chain uses TRBV10-3 with TRBJ1-4; D is perhaps TRBD1 (5 bases). The sample taken for sequencing was naive CD4+ T cells from blood cultured with regulatory dendritic cells. Documented subset: CD45RA+ naive T cells. The CDR3 DNA sequence: TGTGCCATCAGTGATTCCCGGGGGGCTAATGAAAAACTGTTTTTT. It encodes CAISDSRGANEKLFF.